A selection of T cell receptor beta chains follows, all from one sample in a study of blood T cell repertoires in COVID-19. This table comes from immunoSEQ multiplex PCR, and its TCRdb copy is limited to in-frame clones, with some not included. The profile shows approximately 400,000 clones, more than 85% of them singletons. The sample comprised PBMCs or T cells enriched from blood (not recorded which). Receptors originate from a woman aged 35 to 49 who had been exposed to COVID-19. CDR3s include the opening cysteine and the closing phenylalanine or tryptophan. D genes are given only for firm matches. A row's size may be missing; if present it is once, few, many or a size class.

abundance: NA
v_gene: TRBV25-1
d_gene: NA
j_gene: TRBJ1-1
CDR3aa: CASSDRIREAFF
CDR3nt: TGTGCCAGCAGTGACAGGATACGTGAAGCTTTCTTT

abundance: NA
v_gene: TRBV20-1
d_gene: NA
j_gene: TRBJ1-1
CDR3aa: CSARDDTEAFF
CDR3nt: TGCAGTGCTAGAGACGACACTGAAGCTTTCTTT

abundance: once
v_gene: TRBV5-6
d_gene: NA
j_gene: TRBJ2-7
CDR3aa: CASSLSEGSEQYF
CDR3nt: TGTGCCAGCAGCTTAAGTGAGGGAAGCGAGCAGTACTTC

abundance: NA
v_gene: TRBV3-1/TRBV3-2
d_gene: TRBD1
j_gene: TRBJ2-7
CDR3aa: CASSSKEGQTYEQYF
CDR3nt: TGTGCCAGCAGCTCTAAAGAGGGACAGACTTACGAGCAGTACTTC

abundance: NA
v_gene: TRBV30
d_gene: NA
j_gene: TRBJ1-5
CDR3aa: CAWSVGFGLGNQPQHF
CDR3nt: TGTGCCTGGAGTGTAGGTTTCGGACTTGGCAATCAGCCCCAGCATTTT

abundance: NA
v_gene: TRBV2
d_gene: TRBD1
j_gene: TRBJ2-2
CDR3aa: CASRKGTGGYGELFF
CDR3nt: TGTGCCAGCAGAAAAGGGACAGGGGGCTACGGGGAGCTGTTTTTT

abundance: NA
v_gene: TRBV30
d_gene: NA
j_gene: TRBJ1-4
CDR3aa: CAWGRSTNEKLFF
CDR3nt: TGTGCCTGGGGACGGTCAACTAATGAAAAACTGTTTTTT

abundance: NA
v_gene: TRBV2
d_gene: NA
j_gene: TRBJ2-3
CDR3aa: CASSDPRDITDTQYF
CDR3nt: TGTGCCAGCAGTGACCCCCGGGACATAACAGATACGCAGTATTTT

abundance: NA
v_gene: TRBV7-2
d_gene: NA
j_gene: TRBJ2-6
CDR3aa: CASSLGPLSGANVLTF
CDR3nt: TGTGCCAGCAGCTTGGGCCCCCTCTCTGGGGCCAACGTCCTGACTTTC

abundance: NA
v_gene: TRBV4-1
d_gene: NA
j_gene: TRBJ2-7
CDR3aa: CASSQIGAMYEQYF
CDR3nt: TGCGCCAGCAGCCAAATCGGAGCTATGTACGAGCAGTACTTC

abundance: NA
v_gene: TRBV12-3/TRBV12-4
d_gene: NA
j_gene: TRBJ2-1
CDR3aa: CASRPDYNNEQFF
CDR3nt: TGTGCCAGCAGACCGGACTATAACAATGAGCAGTTCTTC

abundance: NA
v_gene: TRBV3-1/TRBV3-2
d_gene: TRBD2
j_gene: TRBJ2-7
CDR3aa: CASVTPSGRLAEGSYEQYF
CDR3nt: TGTGCCAGCGTAACCCCCTCCGGTCGGCTAGCGGAGGGCTCCTACGAGCAGTACTTC

abundance: NA
v_gene: TRBV24-1
d_gene: TRBD1
j_gene: TRBJ1-4
CDR3aa: CATSDSQGPNEKLFF
CDR3nt: TGTGCCACCAGTGATTCACAGGGGCCTAATGAAAAACTGTTTTTT

abundance: NA
v_gene: TRBV23-1
d_gene: NA
j_gene: TRBJ1-1
CDR3aa: CASSLPNGGGTEAFF
CDR3nt: TGCGCCAGCAGTCTTCCGAACGGCGGGGGGACTGAAGCTTTCTTT

abundance: NA
v_gene: TRBV29-1
d_gene: NA
j_gene: TRBJ2-1
CDR3aa: CSVEGGLARSLSFF
CDR3nt: TGCAGCGTTGAGGGTGGGCTAGCCCGTTCCTTGTCGTTCTTC

abundance: NA
v_gene: TRBV2
d_gene: TRBD1
j_gene: TRBJ1-2
CDR3aa: CASSQHPTGFGGYTF
CDR3nt: TGTGCCAGCAGCCAACACCCGACAGGGTTCGGTGGCTACACCTTC

abundance: NA
v_gene: TRBV6-5
d_gene: TRBD1
j_gene: TRBJ1-6
CDR3aa: CASRKGGSGNSPLHF
CDR3nt: TGTGCCAGCAGAAAAGGGGGCAGCGGTAATTCACCCCTCCACTTT

abundance: NA
v_gene: TRBV6-4
d_gene: TRBD2
j_gene: TRBJ2-3
CDR3aa: CASSGLAGGPDTQYF
CDR3nt: TGTGCCAGCAGTGGACTAGCGGGAGGGCCAGATACGCAGTATTTT

abundance: NA
v_gene: TRBV29-1
d_gene: NA
j_gene: TRBJ1-2
CDR3aa: CAQLKTDYGYTF
CDR3nt: TGCGCCCAGTTGAAAACAGACTATGGCTACACCTTC

abundance: NA
v_gene: TRBV7-8
d_gene: NA
j_gene: TRBJ2-5
CDR3aa: CASSLAEETQYF
CDR3nt: TGTGCCAGCAGCTTAGCCGAAGAGACCCAGTACTTC

abundance: NA
v_gene: TRBV7-2
d_gene: NA
j_gene: TRBJ1-1
CDR3aa: CASSPLPLNTEAFF
CDR3nt: TGTGCCAGCAGCCCCCTCCCCCTGAACACTGAAGCTTTCTTT

abundance: NA
v_gene: TRBV2
d_gene: TRBD1
j_gene: TRBJ2-1
CDR3aa: CASSTQGAVGNEQFF
CDR3nt: TGTGCCAGCAGTACACAGGGGGCGGTCGGGAATGAGCAGTTCTTC

abundance: NA
v_gene: TRBV27
d_gene: TRBD1
j_gene: TRBJ1-1
CDR3aa: CASSPIPTGYTEAFF
CDR3nt: TGTGCCAGCAGTCCGATTCCGACAGGGTACACTGAAGCTTTCTTT